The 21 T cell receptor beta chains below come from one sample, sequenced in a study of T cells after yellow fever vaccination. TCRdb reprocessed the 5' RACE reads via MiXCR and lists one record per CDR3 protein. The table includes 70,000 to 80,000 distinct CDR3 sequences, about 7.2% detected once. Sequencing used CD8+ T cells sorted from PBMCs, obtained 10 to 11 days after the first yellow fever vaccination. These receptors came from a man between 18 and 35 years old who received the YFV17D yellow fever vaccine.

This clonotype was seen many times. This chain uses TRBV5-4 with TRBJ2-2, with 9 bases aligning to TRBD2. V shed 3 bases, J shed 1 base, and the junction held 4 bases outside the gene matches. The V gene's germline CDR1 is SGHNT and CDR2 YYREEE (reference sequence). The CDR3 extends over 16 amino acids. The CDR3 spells CASSSPSGVNTGELFF. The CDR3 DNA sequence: TGTGCCAGCAGCTCCCCTAGCGGGGTGAACACCGGGGAGCTGTTTTTT. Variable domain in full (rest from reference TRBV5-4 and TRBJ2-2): ETGVTQSPTHLIKTRGQQVTLRCSSQSGHNTVSWYQQALGQGPQFIFQYYREEENGRGNFPPRFSGLQFPNYSSELNVNALELDDSALYLCASSSPSGVNTGELFFGEGSRLTVL.

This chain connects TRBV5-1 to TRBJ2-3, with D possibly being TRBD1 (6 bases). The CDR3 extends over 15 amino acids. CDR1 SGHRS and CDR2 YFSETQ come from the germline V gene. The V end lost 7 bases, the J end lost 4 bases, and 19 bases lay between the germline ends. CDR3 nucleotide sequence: TGCGCCAGCCAGCCAGGGGTCAGCCTCCCAGATACGCAGTATTTT. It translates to CASQPGVSLPDTQYF.

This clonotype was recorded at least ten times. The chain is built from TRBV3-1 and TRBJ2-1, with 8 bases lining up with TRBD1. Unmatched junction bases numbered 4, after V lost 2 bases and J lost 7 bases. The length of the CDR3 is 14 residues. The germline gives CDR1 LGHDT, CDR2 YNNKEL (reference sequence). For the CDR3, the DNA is TGTGCCAGCAGCCAAACAGGGGGATGGAATGAGCAGTTCTTC. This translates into CASSQTGGWNEQFF.

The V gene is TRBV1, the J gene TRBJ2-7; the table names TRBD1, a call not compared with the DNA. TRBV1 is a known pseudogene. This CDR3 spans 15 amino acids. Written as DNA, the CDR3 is TGCACCAGCAGAAGTCCGGGACAGGGGACCTACGAGCAGTACGTC. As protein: CTSRSPGQGTYEQYV.

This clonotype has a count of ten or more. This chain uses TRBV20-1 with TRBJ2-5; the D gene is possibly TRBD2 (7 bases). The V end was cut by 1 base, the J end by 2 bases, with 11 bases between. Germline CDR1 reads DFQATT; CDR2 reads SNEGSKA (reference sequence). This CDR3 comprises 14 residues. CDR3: CSARGGGAQETQYF. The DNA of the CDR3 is TGCAGTGCTAGAGGTGGGGGGGCACAAGAGACCCAGTACTTC.

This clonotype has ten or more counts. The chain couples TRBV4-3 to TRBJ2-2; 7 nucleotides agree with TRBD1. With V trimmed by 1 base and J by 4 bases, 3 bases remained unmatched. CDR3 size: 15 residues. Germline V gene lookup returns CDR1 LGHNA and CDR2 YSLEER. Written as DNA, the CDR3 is TGCGCCAGCAGCCAAGCGACAGGGTTCACCGGGGAGCTGTTTTTT. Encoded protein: CASSQATGFTGELFF.

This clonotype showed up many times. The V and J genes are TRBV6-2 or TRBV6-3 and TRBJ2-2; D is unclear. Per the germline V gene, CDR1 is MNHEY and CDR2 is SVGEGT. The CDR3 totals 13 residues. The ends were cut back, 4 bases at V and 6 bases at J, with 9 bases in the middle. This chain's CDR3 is CASSSSRAGELFF. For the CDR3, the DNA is TGTGCCAGCAGTTCATCAAGGGCCGGGGAGCTGTTTTTT.

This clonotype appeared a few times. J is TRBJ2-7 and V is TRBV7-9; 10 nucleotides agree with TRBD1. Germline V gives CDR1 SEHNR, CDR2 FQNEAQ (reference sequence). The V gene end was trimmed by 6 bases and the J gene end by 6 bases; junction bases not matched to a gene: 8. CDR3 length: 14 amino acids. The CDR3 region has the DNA TGTGCCAGCAGGAAAGCCGGGACAGGGGCCGAGCAGTACTTC. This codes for CASRKAGTGAEQYF.

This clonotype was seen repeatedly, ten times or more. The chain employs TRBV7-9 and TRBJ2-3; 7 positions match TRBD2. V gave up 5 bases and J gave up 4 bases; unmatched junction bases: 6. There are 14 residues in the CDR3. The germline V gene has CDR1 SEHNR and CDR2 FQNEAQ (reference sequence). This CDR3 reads CASSLGEGADTQYF. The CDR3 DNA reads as TGTGCCAGCAGCCTCGGGGAGGGCGCAGATACGCAGTATTTT.

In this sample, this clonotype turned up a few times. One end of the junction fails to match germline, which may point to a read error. DNA for the CDR3: TGTGCCACCAGCCAAGTTCAACAGGGTGAAGTCAAAAACATTCAGTACTTC. Its protein product is CATSQVQQGEVKNIQYF. The chain joins TRBV3-1 to TRBJ2-4, with D perhaps matching TRBD1 (6 bases). Per the germline V gene, CDR1 is LGHDT and CDR2 is YNNKEL (reference sequence). The CDR3 has 17 residues.

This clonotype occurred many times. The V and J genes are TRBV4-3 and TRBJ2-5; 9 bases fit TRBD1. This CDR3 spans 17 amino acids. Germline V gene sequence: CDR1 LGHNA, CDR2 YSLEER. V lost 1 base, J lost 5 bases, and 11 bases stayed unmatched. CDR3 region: CASSQGSGQGSPETQYF. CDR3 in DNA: TGCGCCAGCAGCCAAGGATCGGGACAGGGAAGTCCGGAGACCCAGTACTTC.

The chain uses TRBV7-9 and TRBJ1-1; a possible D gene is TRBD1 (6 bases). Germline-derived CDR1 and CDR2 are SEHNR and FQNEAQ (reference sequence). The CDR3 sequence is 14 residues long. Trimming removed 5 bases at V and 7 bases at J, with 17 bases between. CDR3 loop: CASSTSPGAGEAFF. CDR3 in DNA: TGTGCCAGCAGCACCTCTCCAGGGGCCGGTGAAGCTTTCTTT.

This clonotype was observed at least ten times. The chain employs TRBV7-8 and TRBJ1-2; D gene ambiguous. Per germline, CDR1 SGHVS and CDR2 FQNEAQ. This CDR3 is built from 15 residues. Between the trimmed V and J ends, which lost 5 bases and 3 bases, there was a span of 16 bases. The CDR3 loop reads CASSPSTSVDYGYTF. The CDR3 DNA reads TGTGCCAGCAGCCCGAGTACTTCGGTGGACTATGGCTACACCTTC.

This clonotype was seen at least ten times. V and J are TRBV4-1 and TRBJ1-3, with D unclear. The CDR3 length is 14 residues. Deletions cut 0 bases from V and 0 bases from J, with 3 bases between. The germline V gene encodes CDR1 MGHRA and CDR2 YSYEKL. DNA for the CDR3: TGCGCCAGCAGCCAAGACATCTCTGGAAACACCATATATTTT. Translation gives CASSQDISGNTIYF.

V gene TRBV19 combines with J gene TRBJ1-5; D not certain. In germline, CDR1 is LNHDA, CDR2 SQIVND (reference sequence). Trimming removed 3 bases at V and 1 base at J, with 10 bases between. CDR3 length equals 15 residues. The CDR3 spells CASSISAASNQPQHF. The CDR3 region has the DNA TGTGCCAGTAGTATCTCCGCCGCGAGCAATCAGCCCCAGCATTTT. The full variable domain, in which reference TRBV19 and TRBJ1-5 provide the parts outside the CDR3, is DGGITQSPKYLFRKEGQNVTLSCEQNLNHDAMYWYRQDPGQGLRLIYYSQIVNDFQKGDIAEGYSVSREKKESFPLTVTSAQKNPTAFYLCASSISAASNQPQHFGDGTRLSIL.

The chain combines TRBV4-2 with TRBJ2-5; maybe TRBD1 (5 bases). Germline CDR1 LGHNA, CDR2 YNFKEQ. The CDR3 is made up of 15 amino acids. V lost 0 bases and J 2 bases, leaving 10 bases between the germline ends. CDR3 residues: CASSQELQAQETQYF. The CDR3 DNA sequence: TGTGCCAGCAGCCAAGAGTTACAGGCTCAAGAGACCCAGTACTTC.

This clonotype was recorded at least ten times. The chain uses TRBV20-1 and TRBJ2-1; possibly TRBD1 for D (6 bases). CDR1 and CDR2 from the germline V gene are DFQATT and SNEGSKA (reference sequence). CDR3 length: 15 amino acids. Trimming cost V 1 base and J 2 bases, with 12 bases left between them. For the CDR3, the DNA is TGCAGTGCTAGAGCCGATGAGGGGGCCTACAATGAGCAGTTCTTC. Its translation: CSARADEGAYNEQFF.

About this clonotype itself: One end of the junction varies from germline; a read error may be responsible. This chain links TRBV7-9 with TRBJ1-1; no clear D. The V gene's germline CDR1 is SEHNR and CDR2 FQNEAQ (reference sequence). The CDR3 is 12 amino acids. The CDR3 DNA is TGTGCCAGCTTGGGTATGAAAACTGAAGCTTTCTTT. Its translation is CASLGMKTEAFF.

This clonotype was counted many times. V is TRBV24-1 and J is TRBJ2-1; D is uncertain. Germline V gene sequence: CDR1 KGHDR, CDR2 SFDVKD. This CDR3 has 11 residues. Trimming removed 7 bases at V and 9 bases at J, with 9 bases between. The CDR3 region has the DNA TGTGCCACCAGAGCCCTAGGTGAGCAGTTCTTC. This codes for CATRALGEQFF.

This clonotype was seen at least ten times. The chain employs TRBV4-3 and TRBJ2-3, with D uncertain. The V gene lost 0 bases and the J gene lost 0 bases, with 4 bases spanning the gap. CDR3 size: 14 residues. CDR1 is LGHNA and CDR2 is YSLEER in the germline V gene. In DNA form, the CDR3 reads TGCGCCAGCAGCCAAGAATGGAGCACAGATACGCAGTATTTT. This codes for CASSQEWSTDTQYF.

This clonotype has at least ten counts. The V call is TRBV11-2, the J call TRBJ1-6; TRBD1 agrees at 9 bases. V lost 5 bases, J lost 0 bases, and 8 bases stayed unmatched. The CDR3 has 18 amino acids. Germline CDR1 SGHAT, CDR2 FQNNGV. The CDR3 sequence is CASSTGQGRSSYNSPLHF. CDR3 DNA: TGTGCCAGCAGCACGGGACAGGGCAGGAGCTCCTATAATTCACCCCTCCACTTT.